A single sample gave rise to the 10 T cell receptor beta chains below, sequenced in a study of early T cells in non-severe SARS-CoV-2 infection. TCRdb reprocessed the 5' RACE reads with MiXCR, giving one entry per CDR3 protein. The sample has over 95,000 distinct CDR3 sequences; about 15% are singletons. Sequencing was performed on whole blood. The receptors originated from an adult who was a healthcare worker with PCR-confirmed SARS-CoV-2 infection or an uninfected control (not recorded which).

This clonotype was counted between two and nine times. The rearrangement joins TRBV19 to TRBJ1-1; 7 nucleotides line up with TRBD1. After removal of 7 bases from V and 1 base from J, the junction contained 6 bases not matched to a gene. Germline V CDR1 and CDR2: LNHDA, SQIVND (reference sequence). The CDR3 totals 14 residues. Here the CDR3 reads CASTPDRRNTEAFF. The DNA for the CDR3 is TGTGCCAGTACCCCGGACAGGAGGAACACTGAAGCTTTCTTT.

In its sample, this clonotype was seen a few times. The chain employs TRBV7-9 and TRBJ2-3, with a tentative D call TRBD2 (5 bases). Trimming pared 2 bases from V and 0 bases from J, leaving 12 bases between. The germline V gene has CDR1 SEHNR and CDR2 FQNEAQ (reference sequence). This CDR3 region has 16 residues. The CDR3 here is CASSLRGRGSTDTQYF. As DNA, the CDR3 is TGTGCCAGCAGCTTAAGAGGTCGCGGGAGCACAGATACGCAGTATTTT.

This clonotype was found a few times. The chain is built from TRBV5-4 and TRBJ2-5; D tentatively fits TRBD1 or TRBD2 (5 bases each). The germline CDR1 and CDR2 sequences are SGHNT and YYREEE (reference sequence). V lost 4 bases to trimming and J lost 5 bases, with 12 bases between them. This CDR3 is 13 amino acids long. CDR3 in amino acids: CASSPGAPETQYF. The CDR3 coding sequence is TGTGCCAGCAGCCCCGGGGCCCCGGAGACCCAGTACTTC. Full variable domain (outside the CDR3, taken from reference TRBV5-4 and TRBJ2-5): ETGVTQSPTHLIKTRGQQVTLRCSSQSGHNTVSWYQQALGQGPQFIFQYYREEENGRGNFPPRFSGLQFPNYSSELNVNALELDDSALYLCASSPGAPETQYFGPGTRLLVL.

The gene calls are TRBV29-1 and TRBJ1-2; 9 bases map to TRBD1. Germline loops: CDR1 SQVTM, CDR2 ANQGSEA. CDR3 length: 14 residues. Trimming at V came to 4 bases and at J to 2 bases, leaving 5 bases not matched to a gene. The DNA for the CDR3 is TGCAGCGTTGGAGGACAGGGGCCGAACTATGGCTACACCTTC. This translates into CSVGGQGPNYGYTF. The whole variable domain, remainder taken from reference TRBV29-1 and TRBJ1-2, is SAVISQKPSRDICQRGTSLTIQCQVDSQVTMMFWYRQQPGQSLTLIATANQGSEATYESGFVIDKFPISRPNLTFSTLTVSNMSPEDSSIYLCSVGGQGPNYGYTFGSGTRLTVV.

The rearrangement uses TRBV15 and TRBJ2-7, with D perhaps being TRBD1 or TRBD2 (5 bases each). Per germline, CDR1 LNHNV and CDR2 YYDKDF (reference sequence). V lost 4 bases and J 2 bases, leaving 12 bases between the germline ends. The CDR3 runs to 14 residues. In DNA, the CDR3 is TGTGCCACCAGCACCCAGGGACGTGCCTACGAGCAGTACTTC. This encodes CATSTQGRAYEQYF.

The rearrangement joins TRBV6-1 to TRBJ1-2; weak D call: TRBD1 (6 bases). The length of the CDR3 is 14 residues. In germline, CDR1 is MNHNS, CDR2 SASEGT. The germline V and J ends were trimmed by 7 bases and 7 bases, with 19 bases remaining between them. CDR3 region: CASTIGGGLRGYTF. The CDR3 nucleotides read TGTGCCAGCACCATCGGGGGGGGCCTGCGTGGCTACACCTTC.

This chain connects TRBV6-2 or TRBV6-3 to TRBJ2-1; D unresolved. This CDR3 spans 17 amino acids. V lost 2 bases and J lost 0, with 14 bases in between. The germline V gene encodes CDR1 MNHEY and CDR2 SVGEGT. The CDR3 DNA is TGTGCCAGCAGTTACGTTGGTGACTTCAGCTCCTACAATGAGCAGTTCTTC. It codes for CASSYVGDFSSYNEQFF.

The gene calls are TRBV7-9 and TRBJ2-3, with D hard to call. Deletions cut 5 bases from V and 0 bases from J, with 12 bases between. Germline CDR1 and CDR2: SEHNR and FQNEAQ (reference sequence). The CDR3 is 15 amino acids. CDR3 sequence reads: CASSPGPLSTDTQYF. As DNA, the CDR3 is TGTGCCAGCAGCCCCGGACCACTTAGCACAGATACGCAGTATTTT. Full variable domain (remainder filled in from reference TRBV7-9 and TRBJ2-3): DTGVSQNPRHKITKRGQNVTFRCDPISEHNRLYWYRQTLGQGPEFLTYFQNEAQLEKSRLLSDRFSAERPKGSFSTLEIQRTEQGDSAMYLCASSPGPLSTDTQYFGPGTRLTVL.

The genes are TRBV4-2 and TRBJ2-7; 9 positions agree with TRBD1. V was pared by 0 bases and J by 6 bases, with 6 bases of the junction left unmatched. Germline CDR1 reads LGHNA; CDR2 reads YNFKEQ. This CDR3 is 15 amino acids long. The CDR3, as DNA: TGTGCCAGCAGCCAAGAGGGACAGGGTGGCAGCGAGCAGTACTTC. This sequence encodes CASSQEGQGGSEQYF.

The gene calls are TRBV12-3 or TRBV12-4 and TRBJ1-2, with D perhaps TRBD1 (5 bases). The CDR3 spans 14 residues. Trimming shortened V by 6 bases and J by 4 bases, and 15 bases separated the two germline ends. The CDR3 nucleotides are TGTGCCAGCAGCCCCTCCCAGGGCTCCTATGGCTACACCTTC. It is translated as CASSPSQGSYGYTF.